One and the same sample provided the 21 T cell receptor beta chains below, sequenced in a study of T cells in Graves' hyperthyroidism and ophthalmopathy. Regions amplified from RNA transcripts were the TCR beta CDR3 regions. A set of HTBI primers served as the primers for a first-round RT-PCR of the TCR CDR3. Via MiXCR, TCRdb re-called the multiplex PCR reads, giving one row per CDR3 protein. The table has around 760,000 distinct CDR3 sequences, about a third seen once. Sequenced input: blood. The source of these receptors is a woman between 35 and 50 years old with Graves' hyperthyroidism.

This clonotype was seen repeatedly, ten times or more. This chain uses TRBV29-1 with TRBJ1-4; D is unresolved. The CDR3 contains 11 residues. Germline V gives CDR1 SQVTM, CDR2 ANQGSEA. Trimming removed 1 base from V and 10 bases from J, with 7 bases in between. The CDR3 DNA sequence: TGCAGCGTTGAAGCCGCGAGAAAACTGTTTTTT. Its protein product is CSVEAARKLFF.

This clonotype was counted between two and nine times. The rearrangement uses TRBV6-1 and TRBJ2-7, with TRBD1 matching 7 bases. From germline, CDR1 is MNHNS and CDR2 SASEGT. Trimming cost V 6 bases and J 1 base; bases outside gene matches: 6. The CDR3 has 14 amino acids. The CDR3 nucleotides are TGTGCCAGCAGCGCGGACAGGAGATCCTACGAGCAGTACTTC. Amino acid sequence: CASSADRRSYEQYF.

The sample holds many counts of this clonotype. The J gene is TRBJ2-7, the V gene TRBV6-5; 8 positions agree with TRBD2. Looked up from germline, CDR1 is MNHEY and CDR2 is SVGAGI. The junction had 10 bases not matched to a gene; V was cut back by 4 bases and J by 2 bases. This CDR3 region has 16 residues. Here the CDR3 reads CASSSPPRGGAYEQYF. DNA for the CDR3: TGTGCCAGCAGTTCACCCCCCCGGGGGGGGGCCTACGAGCAGTACTTC.

The V gene is TRBV7-2, the J gene TRBJ1-1; D remains ambiguous. V shed 5 bases and J shed 7 bases, with 23 bases lying between them. Germline CDR1 is SGHTA and CDR2 is FQGNSA. CDR3 length: 16 residues. The CDR3 reads CASSQDGVGLLREAFF. CDR3 coding DNA: TGTGCCAGCAGCCAAGATGGGGTAGGGCTCCTCCGTGAAGCTTTCTTT. The variable domain in full, completed from reference TRBV7-2 and TRBJ1-1, reads GAGVSQSPSNKVTEKGKDVELRCDPISGHTALYWYRQSLGQGLEFLIYFQGNSAPDKSGLPSDRFSAERTGGSVSTLTIQRTQQEDSAVYLCASSQDGVGLLREAFFGQGTRLTVV.

V gene TRBV7-9 combines with J gene TRBJ2-5; D call uncertain. V lost 5 bases and J 8 bases, leaving 15 bases between the germline ends. The CDR3 consists of 13 residues. CDR1 is SEHNR, CDR2 FQNEAQ, per germline (reference sequence). The CDR3 protein is CASSPSLLATQYF. CDR3 DNA sequence: TGTGCCAGCAGCCCCTCCTTGTTGGCTACCCAGTACTTC.

Details on this clonotype: This may stem from a read error, because a much larger clone lies one nucleotide away. J is TRBJ1-3 and V is TRBV19; weak D call: TRBD1 (5 bases). Germline V lookup: CDR1 LNHDA, CDR2 SQIVND (reference sequence). The CDR3 is made up of 15 amino acids. The V end lost 5 bases, the J end lost 6 bases, and 17 bases lay between the germline ends. The CDR3 DNA sequence: TGTGCCAGTAGTGGTCTCGGGGCTGGTGAAAACACCATATATTTT. Translated: CASSGLGAGENTIYF.

The CDR3 sequence is CASSFTATGTGYEQYF. The CDR3 region has the DNA TGTGCCAGCAGCTTTACCGCGACAGGGACCGGCTACGAGCAGTACTTC. The chain couples TRBV7-9 to TRBJ2-7; 7 bases agree with TRBD1. This CDR3 is 16 amino acids long. J was trimmed by 3 bases and V by 3 bases; bases with no gene match: 11. Per germline, CDR1 SEHNR and CDR2 FQNEAQ (reference sequence).

This clonotype occurred a few times. The J gene is TRBJ1-1, the V gene TRBV7-8; 8 bases line up with TRBD1. CDR3 length: 16 residues. V dropped 8 bases and J dropped 1; count of bases not matched to a gene: 12. The germline V gene has CDR1 SGHVS and CDR2 FQNEAQ. The CDR3 nucleotides are TGTGCCAGCGGGGGAGGAGCCGGACAGGGGAACACTGAAGCTTTCTTT. It encodes CASGGGAGQGNTEAFF.

This clonotype was seen repeatedly, ten times or more. V usage is TRBV9 and J usage is TRBJ2-5, with no clear D. This CDR3 is built from 14 residues. The V end lost 2 bases, the J end lost 2 bases, and 10 bases lay between the germline ends. CDR1 SGDLS and CDR2 YYNGEE come from the germline V gene. DNA of the CDR3: TGTGCCAGCAGCGTTTCTCCGGATCAAGAGACCCAGTACTTC. It encodes CASSVSPDQETQYF.

This clonotype occurred a few times. The chain is built from TRBV6-4 and TRBJ2-2, with TRBD1 matching over 7 bases. The germline V gene encodes CDR1 MRHNA and CDR2 SNTAGT. There are 16 residues in the CDR3. Trimming took 1 base from V and 0 from J; bases not matched to a gene: 2. The CDR3 protein is CASSDWDSSNTGELFF. The CDR3 bases are TGTGCCAGCAGTGACTGGGACAGCTCGAACACCGGGGAGCTGTTTTTT.

Details on this clonotype: This may come from a read error, since a much larger clone is one base off. Because it lacks the conserved phenylalanine or tryptophan at the end, this CDR3 is likely a read error. DNA for the CDR3: TGCGCCAGCAGCTTGGAAGAGGGATCGGTCACTGAAGCTTTCCTT. As protein: CASSLEEGSVTEAFL. J is TRBJ1-1 and V is TRBV5-1; unclear D gene. The CDR3 is 15 amino acids. CDR1 and CDR2 from the germline V gene are SGHRS and YFSETQ. V lost 0 bases and J lost 4, with 13 bases in between.

This clonotype came up a few times. V usage is TRBV5-1 and J usage is TRBJ2-2, with 7 bases fitting TRBD1. CDR3 length equals 16 residues. The germline V gene encodes CDR1 SGHRS and CDR2 YFSETQ. The V segment lost 4 bases and the J segment 6 bases; nucleotides outside the gene matches: 12. The CDR3 is CASSPGQALMPGELFF. The CDR3 nucleotides are TGCGCCAGCAGCCCAGGACAGGCACTCATGCCCGGGGAGCTGTTTTTT.

A word on this clonotype: The junction shows a germline mismatch at one end, possibly a read error. The chain combines TRBV12-3 or TRBV12-4 with TRBJ2-7, with TRBD1 as a possible D gene (6 bases). The CDR3 is 15 amino acids. CDR3 bases: TGTGTCAGCAGTTTAAGAGGGGGTTGGTCCTACGAGCAGTACTTC. This sequence encodes CVSSLRGGWSYEQYF.

This clonotype was picked up many times. The DNA for the CDR3 is TGTGCCAGCAGCTTCGAGATAGGGAGGCAGCCCCAGCATTTT. Translating it yields CASSFEIGRQPQHF. The J gene is TRBJ1-5, the V gene TRBV7-2, with D unclear. The V gene's germline CDR1 is SGHTA and CDR2 FQGNSA. The V end was cut by 3 bases, the J end by 7 bases, with 13 bases between. This CDR3 contains 14 residues.

Of note for this clonotype: At one boundary the junction diverges from the germline segment, which might be a read error. The chain is built from TRBV7-2 and TRBJ2-7; D might be TRBD1 (6 bases). CDR3 length: 14 amino acids. Germline V lookup: CDR1 SGHTA, CDR2 FQGNSA. CDR3 coding DNA: TGCGCCAGCAGCCAGGAAACAGGGTACGACGAGCAGCACTTC. Its protein product is CASSQETGYDEQHF.

About this clonotype itself: This may come from a read error, since a much larger clone is one base off. The CDR3 coding sequence is TGCAGTGCTAGTCCCAGGGGTTTCTACGAGCAGTTCTTC. It codes for CSASPRGFYEQFF. The genes are TRBV20-1 and TRBJ2-7, with D possibly TRBD1 on 6 matching bases. TRBJ2-1 explains the end of the DNA better; the J call may be wrong. The germline gives CDR1 DFQATT, CDR2 SNEGSKA (reference sequence). This CDR3 has 13 residues.

This clonotype has ten or more counts. The chain combines TRBV20-1 with TRBJ2-7; 8 positions agree with TRBD1. CDR3 length equals 11 residues. Trimming took 5 bases from V and 6 from J; bases not matched to a gene: 3. Per the germline V gene, CDR1 is DFQATT and CDR2 is SNEGSKA (reference sequence). CDR3 in DNA: TGCAGTGCTGGACAGGGCCCCGAGCAGTACTTC. Its protein is CSAGQGPEQYF.

This chain uses TRBV27 with TRBJ1-5; 8 nucleotides agree with TRBD1. V trimming: 5 bases; J trimming: 5 bases; junction bases outside the gene matches: 5. Germline V gene lookup returns CDR1 MNHEY and CDR2 SMNVEV (reference sequence). This CDR3 has 14 amino acids. The CDR3, as DNA: TGTGCCAGCAGTATACAGGGGGATCATCAGCCCCAGCATTTT. This codes for CASSIQGDHQPQHF.

With respect to this clonotype: A much bigger clone sits one base away, suggesting this may be a read error. The rearrangement links TRBV29-1 to TRBJ2-5; weak D call: TRBD1 (6 bases). CDR1 and CDR2 (germline): SQVTM, ANQGSEA. V lost 4 bases, J lost 4 bases, and 16 bases lay in between. This CDR3 has 14 amino acids. CDR3 sequence reads: CSVVFTDRGETQYF. The CDR3 DNA sequence: TGCAGCGTTGTTTTTACGGACAGAGGAGAGACCCAGTACTTC.

This clonotype occurred a few times. DNA of the CDR3: TGTGCCAGTAATTGGGAAGCAACTAATGAAAAACTGTTTTTT. Its translation: CASNWEATNEKLFF. This sequence joins TRBV19 and TRBJ1-4; D gene unclear. The CDR3 runs to 14 residues. Germline-derived CDR1 and CDR2 are LNHDA and SQIVND (reference sequence). Deletions cut 7 bases from V and 0 bases from J, with 9 bases between.

With respect to this clonotype: A junction boundary mismatches the germline segment, possibly from a read error. J is TRBJ2-7 and V is TRBV7-2; no clear D gene. The CDR3 contains 16 residues. The germline CDR1 and CDR2 sequences are SGHTA and FQGNSA. The CDR3 bases are TGCGCCAGCAGCCCAGATTTAGCCTCCAAATCCTACGAGCAGTACTTC. Translating it yields CASSPDLASKSYEQYF.